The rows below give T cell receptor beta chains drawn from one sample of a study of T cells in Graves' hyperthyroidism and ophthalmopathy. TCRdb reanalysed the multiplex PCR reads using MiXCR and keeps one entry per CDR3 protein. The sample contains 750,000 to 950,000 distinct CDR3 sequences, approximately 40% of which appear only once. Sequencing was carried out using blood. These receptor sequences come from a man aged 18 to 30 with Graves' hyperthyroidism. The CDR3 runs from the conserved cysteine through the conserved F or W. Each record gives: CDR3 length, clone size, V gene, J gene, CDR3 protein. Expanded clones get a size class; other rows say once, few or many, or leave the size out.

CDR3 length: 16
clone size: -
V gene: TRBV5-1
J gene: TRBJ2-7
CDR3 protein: CASSSGPAGGFYEQYF

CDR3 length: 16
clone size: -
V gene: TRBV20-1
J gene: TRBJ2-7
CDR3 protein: CSARGRTSGETYEQYF

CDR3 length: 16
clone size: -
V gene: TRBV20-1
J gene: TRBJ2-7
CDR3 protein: CSAREGLRGSSYEQYF

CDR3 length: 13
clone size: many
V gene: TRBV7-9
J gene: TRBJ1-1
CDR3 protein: CASRTGLGTEAFF

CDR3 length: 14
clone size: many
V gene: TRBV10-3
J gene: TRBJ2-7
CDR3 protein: CAIRGLSRPYEQYF

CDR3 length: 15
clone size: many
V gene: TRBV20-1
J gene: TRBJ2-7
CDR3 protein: CSATHTGTGKNEQYF

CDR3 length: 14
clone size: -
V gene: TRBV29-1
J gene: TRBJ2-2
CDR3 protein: CSVAGLAGVGELFF

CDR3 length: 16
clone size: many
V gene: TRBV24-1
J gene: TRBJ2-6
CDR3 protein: CATSDPGSSGANVLTF

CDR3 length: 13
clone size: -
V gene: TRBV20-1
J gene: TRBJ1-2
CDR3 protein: CSYLDRGEDGYTF

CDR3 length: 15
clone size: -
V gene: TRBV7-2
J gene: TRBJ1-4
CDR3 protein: CASSSQGAWNEKLFF

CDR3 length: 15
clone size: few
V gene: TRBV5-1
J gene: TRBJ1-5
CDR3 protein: CASSLDGSPRQPQHF

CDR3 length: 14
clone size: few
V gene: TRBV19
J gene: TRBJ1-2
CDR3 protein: CASSIVQGGYGYTF

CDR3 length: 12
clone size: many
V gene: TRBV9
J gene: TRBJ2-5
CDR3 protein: CASSLTDTAQYF

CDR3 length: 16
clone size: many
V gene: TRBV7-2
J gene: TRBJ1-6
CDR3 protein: CASSLTGSSYNSPLHF

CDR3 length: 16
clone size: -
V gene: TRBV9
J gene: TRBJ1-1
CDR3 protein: CASSPRTGGQDTEAFF

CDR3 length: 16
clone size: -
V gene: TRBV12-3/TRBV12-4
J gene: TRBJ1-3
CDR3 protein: CASSPQGVSSGNTIYF

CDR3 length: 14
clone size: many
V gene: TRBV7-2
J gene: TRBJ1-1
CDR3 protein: CASSRSTVNTEAFF

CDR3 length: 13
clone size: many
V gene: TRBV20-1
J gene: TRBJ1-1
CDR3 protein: CSARETPKDRAFF

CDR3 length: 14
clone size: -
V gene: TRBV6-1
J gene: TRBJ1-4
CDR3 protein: CASEGTVPHEKLFF

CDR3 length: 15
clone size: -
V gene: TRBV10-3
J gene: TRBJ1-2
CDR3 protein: CAISQDEGIYEGYTF

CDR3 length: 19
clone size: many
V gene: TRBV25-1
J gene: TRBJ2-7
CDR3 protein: CASSSEGSGTSGRPYEQYF

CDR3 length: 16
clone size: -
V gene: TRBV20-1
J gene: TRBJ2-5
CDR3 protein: CSARPHREGRQETQYF

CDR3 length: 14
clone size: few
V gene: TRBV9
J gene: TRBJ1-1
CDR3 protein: CASSSGRPNTEAFF

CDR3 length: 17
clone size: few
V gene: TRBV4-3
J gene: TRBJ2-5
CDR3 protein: CASSQDGWSGGPETQYF

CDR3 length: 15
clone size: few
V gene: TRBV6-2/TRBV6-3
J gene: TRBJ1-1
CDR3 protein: CASSYPGQGNTEAFF

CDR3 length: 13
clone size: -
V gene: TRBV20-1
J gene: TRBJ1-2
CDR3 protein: CSASTGQRYGYTF

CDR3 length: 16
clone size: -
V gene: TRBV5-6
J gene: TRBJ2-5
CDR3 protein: CASSLEGAGVQETQYF

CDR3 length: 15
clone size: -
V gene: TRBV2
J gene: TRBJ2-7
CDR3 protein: CASSVQGGTSYEQYF

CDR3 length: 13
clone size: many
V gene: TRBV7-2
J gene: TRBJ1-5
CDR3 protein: CASSFNSNQPQHF

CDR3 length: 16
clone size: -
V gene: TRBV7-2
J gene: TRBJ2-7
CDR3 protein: CASSSGTSGRLNEQYF

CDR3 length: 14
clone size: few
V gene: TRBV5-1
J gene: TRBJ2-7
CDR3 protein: CASRPGQGAEEQYF

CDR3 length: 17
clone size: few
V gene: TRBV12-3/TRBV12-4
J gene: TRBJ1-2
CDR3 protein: CASSSRRTGVMDYGYTF

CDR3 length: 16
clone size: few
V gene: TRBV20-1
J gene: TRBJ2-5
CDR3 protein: CSARVAGGTSQETQYF

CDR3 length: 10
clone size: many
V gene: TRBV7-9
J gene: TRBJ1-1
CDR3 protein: CASSWPPAFF

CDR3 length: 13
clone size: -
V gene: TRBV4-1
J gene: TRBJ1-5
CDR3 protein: CASSQGLDQPQHF

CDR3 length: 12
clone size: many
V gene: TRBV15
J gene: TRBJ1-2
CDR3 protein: CATSKQEDGYTF

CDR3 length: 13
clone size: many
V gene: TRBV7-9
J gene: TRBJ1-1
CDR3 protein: CASSSDGYTEAFF

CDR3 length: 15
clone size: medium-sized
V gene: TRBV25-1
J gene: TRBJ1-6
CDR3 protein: CASSAHRGQRSPLHF

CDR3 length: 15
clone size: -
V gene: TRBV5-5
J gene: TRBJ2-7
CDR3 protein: CASSWTGTGVGEQYF

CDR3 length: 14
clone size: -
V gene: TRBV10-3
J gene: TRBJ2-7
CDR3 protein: CASSYRGAIYEQYF

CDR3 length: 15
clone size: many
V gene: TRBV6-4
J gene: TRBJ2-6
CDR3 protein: CASSPTLSGANVLTF

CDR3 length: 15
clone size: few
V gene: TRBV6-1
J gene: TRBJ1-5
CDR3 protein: CASTLRTGWDQPQHF

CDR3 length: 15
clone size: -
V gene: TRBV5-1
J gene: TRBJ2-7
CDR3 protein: CASSLAAGQGNEQYF

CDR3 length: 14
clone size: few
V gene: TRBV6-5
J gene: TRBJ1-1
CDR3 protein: CASRPGRVNTEAFF

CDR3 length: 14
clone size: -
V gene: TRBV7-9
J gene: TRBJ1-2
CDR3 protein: CASSPGTDLVGYTF

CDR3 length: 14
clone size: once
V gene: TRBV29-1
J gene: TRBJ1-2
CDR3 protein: CSVRQGGPNYGYTF

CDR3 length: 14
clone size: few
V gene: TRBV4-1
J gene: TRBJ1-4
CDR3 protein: CASSLGQRNEKLFF

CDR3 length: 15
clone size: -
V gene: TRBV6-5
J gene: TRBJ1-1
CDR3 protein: CASSLTSPYGTEAFF

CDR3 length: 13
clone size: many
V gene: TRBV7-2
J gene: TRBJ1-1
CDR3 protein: CASSLHGTGSAFF

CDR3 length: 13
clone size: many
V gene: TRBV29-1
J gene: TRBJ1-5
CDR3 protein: CSAGRGRDQPQHF

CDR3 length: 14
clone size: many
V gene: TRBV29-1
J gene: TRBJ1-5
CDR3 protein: CSVLSGTGNQPQHF

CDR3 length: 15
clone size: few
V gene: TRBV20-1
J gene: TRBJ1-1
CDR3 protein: CSVSGWMSMNTEAFF

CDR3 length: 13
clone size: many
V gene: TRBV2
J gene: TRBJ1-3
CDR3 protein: CASSEDPGNTIYF

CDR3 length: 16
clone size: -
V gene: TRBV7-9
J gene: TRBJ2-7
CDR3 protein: CASSQVNALSSYEQYF

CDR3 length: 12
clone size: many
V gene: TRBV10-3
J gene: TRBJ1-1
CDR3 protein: CAISEPLAEAFF

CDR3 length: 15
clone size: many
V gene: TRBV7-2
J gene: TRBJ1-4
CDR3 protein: CASSLEGTGDEKLFF